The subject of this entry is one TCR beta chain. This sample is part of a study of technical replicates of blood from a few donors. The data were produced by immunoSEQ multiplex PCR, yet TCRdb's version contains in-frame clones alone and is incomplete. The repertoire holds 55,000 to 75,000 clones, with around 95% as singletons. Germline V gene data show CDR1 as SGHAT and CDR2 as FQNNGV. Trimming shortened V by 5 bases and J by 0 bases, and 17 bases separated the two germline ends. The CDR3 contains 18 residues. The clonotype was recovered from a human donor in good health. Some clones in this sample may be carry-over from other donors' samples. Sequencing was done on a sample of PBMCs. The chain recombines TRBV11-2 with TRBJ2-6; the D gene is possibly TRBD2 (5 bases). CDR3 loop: CASSPSFGVHSGANVLTF. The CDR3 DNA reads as TGTGCCAGCAGCCCATCTTTCGGGGTCCACTCTGGGGCCAACGTCCTGACTTTC.